What follows are 17 T cell receptor beta chains derived from one specimen sequenced in a study of blood T cell repertoires in COVID-19. Profiling relied on immunoSEQ multiplex PCR, and the TCRdb table lists in-frame clones only, not all of them. The sample has 150,000 to 200,000 clones, approximately 91% seen once. The sequenced sample was peripheral blood. Receptor source: a man aged 18 to 29 with COVID-19, enrolled during active disease.

This sequence joins TRBV28 and TRBJ2-1; 8 bases are shared with TRBD2. This CDR3 contains 12 residues. V gave up 1 base and J gave up 13 bases; unmatched junction bases: 3. Germline-derived CDR1 and CDR2 are MDHEN and SYDVKM. The CDR3 protein is CASSLLLAAQFF. The CDR3 DNA reads TGTGCCAGCAGTTTATTACTAGCGGCACAGTTCTTC. Looking up the rest from reference TRBV28 and TRBJ2-1 gives the full variable domain: DVKVTQSSRYLVKRTGEKVFLECVQDMDHENMFWYRQDPGLGLRLIYFSYDVKMKEKGDIPEGYSVSREKKERFSLILESASTNQTSMYLCASSLLLAAQFFGPGTRLTVL.

This clone has just one count. The chain combines TRBV11-3 with TRBJ2-1; 13 bases fit TRBD2. This CDR3 is built from 16 residues. CDR1 is SGHNT and CDR2 is YENEEA in the germline V gene. Trimming cost V 5 bases and J 2 bases; bases outside gene matches: 3. CDR3 sequence (DNA): TGTGCCAGCAGCCCGGGGACTAGCGGGACCTACAATGAGCAGTTCTTC. It translates to CASSPGTSGTYNEQFF.

About this clone: Mismatch with germline at one junction end may stem from a read error. The gene calls are TRBV10-3 and TRBJ1-4; D is unresolved. Per germline, CDR1 ENHRY and CDR2 SYGVKD. This CDR3 contains 14 residues. This chain's CDR3 is CAISEIRTNEKLLF. CDR3 sequence (DNA): TGTGCCATCAGTGAGATTCGGACTAATGAAAAACTGCTTTTT.

V gene TRBV9 combines with J gene TRBJ1-1, with D possibly matching TRBD1 (6 bases). This CDR3 spans 15 amino acids. The V gene's germline CDR1 is SGDLS and CDR2 YYNGEE. V was shortened by 4 bases and J by 0 bases, with 13 bases between the two germline ends. CDR3 loop: CASSPRTVLNTEAFF. In DNA form, the CDR3 reads TGTGCCAGCAGCCCTCGGACAGTTCTGAACACTGAAGCTTTCTTT. The full variable domain, in which reference TRBV9 and TRBJ1-1 provide the parts outside the CDR3, is DSGVTQTPKHLITATGQRVTLRCSPRSGDLSVYWYQQSLDQGLQFLIQYYNGEERAKGNILERFSAQQFPDLHSELNLSSLELGDSALYFCASSPRTVLNTEAFFGQGTRLTVV.

This clone was found once. The V call is TRBV30, the J call TRBJ1-3; D remains ambiguous. Deletions cut 5 bases from V and 3 bases from J, with 5 bases between. This CDR3 is 11 amino acids long. Germline V gene lookup returns CDR1 GTSNPN and CDR2 SVGIG (reference sequence). The CDR3 spells CAWSVGNTIYF. CDR3 bases: TGTGCCTGGTCCGTTGGAAACACCATATATTTT.

V and J are TRBV9 and TRBJ1-5, with 7 nucleotides matching TRBD1. The CDR3 totals 14 residues. The germline CDR1 and CDR2 sequences are SGDLS and YYNGEE. The J segment lost 7 bases and the V segment lost 3 bases, leaving 7 bases of the junction unmatched. CDR3 in DNA: TGTGCCAGCAGCGCGGCAGGGGGGATGCAGCCCCAGCATTTT. It yields the protein CASSAAGGMQPQHF.

The gene calls are TRBV14 and TRBJ2-1; tentatively, D is TRBD2 (6 bases). Germline CDR1 and CDR2: SGHDN and FVKESK. The V and J ends lost 4 bases and 7 bases respectively, with 17 bases between them. The CDR3 has 15 amino acids. CDR3: CASSPSREFGNEQFF. CDR3 nucleotides: TGTGCCAGCAGCCCTTCTCGGGAGTTCGGTAATGAGCAGTTCTTC.

V usage is TRBV29-1 and J usage is TRBJ2-7; the match to TRBD1 covers 8 bases. CDR1 and CDR2 (germline): SQVTM, ANQGSEA. The CDR3 extends over 13 amino acids. V trimming: 0 bases; J trimming: 4 bases; junction bases outside the gene matches: 2. Here the CDR3 DNA reads TGCAGCGTTGAAGACAGGGGGCTTTACGAGCAGTACTTC. The encoded protein is CSVEDRGLYEQYF.

The CDR3 coding sequence is TGTGCCAGCAGCTCACAGGGGGCAGGAAACATTCAGTACTTC. It specifies CASSSQGAGNIQYF. This chain joins TRBV5-5 and TRBJ2-4, with 9 nucleotides matching TRBD1. Germline V CDR1 and CDR2: SGHKS, YYEKEE (reference sequence). This CDR3 has 14 amino acids. V lost 3 bases to trimming and J lost 6 bases; unmatched junction nucleotides: 4.

This chain links TRBV7-9 with TRBJ2-7; the D gene is possibly TRBD1 (6 bases). The germline V gene has CDR1 SEHNR and CDR2 FQNEAQ (reference sequence). There are 13 residues in the CDR3. Trimming removed 4 bases from V and 3 bases from J, with 10 bases in between. The CDR3 reads CASSSRDNYEQYF. CDR3 nucleotide sequence: TGTGCCAGCAGCTCCCGGGACAACTACGAGCAGTACTTC.

The gene calls are TRBV6-6 and TRBJ1-1, with D maybe TRBD1 (5 bases). Germline CDR1 is MNHNY and CDR2 is SVGAGI (reference sequence). The length of the CDR3 is 14 residues. V was trimmed by 2 bases and J by 4 bases, leaving 11 bases between them. CDR3 protein: CASSYGGSGTEAFF. CDR3 bases: TGTGCCAGCAGTTACGGGGGGAGTGGCACTGAAGCTTTCTTT.

V is TRBV6-1 and J is TRBJ1-2, with 9 bases that match TRBD1. The J segment lost 2 bases and the V segment lost 4 bases, leaving 14 bases of the junction unmatched. The CDR3 consists of 18 residues. Germline V gives CDR1 MNHNS, CDR2 SASEGT. The CDR3 sequence: CASSARTGAAVLNYGYTF. DNA for the CDR3: TGTGCCAGCAGTGCCCGGACAGGGGCAGCTGTTTTAAACTATGGCTACACCTTC.

The chain combines TRBV7-9 with TRBJ1-1, with unresolved D. V shed 0 bases and J shed 1 base, with 6 bases lying between them. Germline assignment: CDR1 SEHNR and CDR2 FQNEAQ (reference sequence). This CDR3 has 14 residues. In DNA, the CDR3 is TGTGCCAGCAGCTTAGCGAGAACGAACACTGAAGCTTTCTTT. Protein product: CASSLARTNTEAFF.

The chain uses TRBV6-6 and TRBJ2-7; a possible D gene is TRBD1 (5 bases). Trimming took 2 bases from V and 2 from J, leaving 13 bases between them. The CDR3 is made up of 15 amino acids. Germline V gives CDR1 MNHNY, CDR2 SVGAGI (reference sequence). CDR3 in amino acids: CASSYTVTATYEQYF. The DNA of the CDR3 is TGTGCCAGCAGTTACACCGTGACAGCGACCTACGAGCAGTACTTC.

The rearrangement joins TRBV19 to TRBJ1-5; 9 bases fit TRBD1. The germline CDR1 and CDR2 sequences are LNHDA and SQIVND (reference sequence). With 8 bases clipped from V and 1 base from J, the junction kept 9 bases outside the gene matches. This CDR3 has 16 residues. CDR3 loop: CASSNGQGTSNQPQHF. In DNA, the CDR3 is TGTGCCAGTTCAAATGGACAGGGGACGAGCAATCAGCCCCAGCATTTT.

This clone was found once. In DNA, the CDR3 is TGTGCCAGCAGACTACCGAGGGGGCGAGGGTATGGCTACACCTTC. It yields the protein CASRLPRGRGYGYTF. The V and J genes are TRBV5-6 and TRBJ1-2; 7 bases align to TRBD1. Germline V gene sequence: CDR1 SGHDT, CDR2 YYEEEE. V shed 5 bases and J 5 bases; nucleotides not matched to a gene: 12. The CDR3 runs 15 residues.

This clone was recorded only once. This chain joins TRBV19 and TRBJ1-2; TRBD1 agrees at 8 bases. Germline lookup yields CDR1 LNHDA and CDR2 SQIVND (reference sequence). This CDR3 has 14 residues. Trimming took 6 bases from V and 4 from J; bases not matched to a gene: 7. CDR3 DNA sequence: TGTGCCAGTAGCCGGACAGGGACGGGCTATGGCTACACCTTC. As protein: CASSRTGTGYGYTF.